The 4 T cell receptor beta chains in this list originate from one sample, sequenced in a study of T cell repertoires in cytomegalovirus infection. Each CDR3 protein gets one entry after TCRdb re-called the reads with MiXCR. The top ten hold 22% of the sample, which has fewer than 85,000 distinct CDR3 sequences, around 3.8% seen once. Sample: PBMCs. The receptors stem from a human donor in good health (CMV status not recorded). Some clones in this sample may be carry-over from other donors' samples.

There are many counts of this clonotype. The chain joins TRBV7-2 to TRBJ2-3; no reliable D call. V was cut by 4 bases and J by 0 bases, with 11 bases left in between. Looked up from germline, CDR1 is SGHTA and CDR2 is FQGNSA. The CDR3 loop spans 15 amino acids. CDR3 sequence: CASSSIRLSTDTQYF. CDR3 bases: TGTGCCAGCAGCTCCATTCGCCTAAGCACAGATACGCAGTATTTT.

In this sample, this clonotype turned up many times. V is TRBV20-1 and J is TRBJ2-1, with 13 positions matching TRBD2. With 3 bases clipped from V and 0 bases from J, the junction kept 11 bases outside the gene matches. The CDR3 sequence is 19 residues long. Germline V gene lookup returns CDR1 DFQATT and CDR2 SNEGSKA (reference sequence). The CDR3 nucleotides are TGCAGTGCTAGTGCATACGGGACTAGCGGGATGAGCTCCTACAATGAGCAGTTCTTC. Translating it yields CSASAYGTSGMSSYNEQFF.

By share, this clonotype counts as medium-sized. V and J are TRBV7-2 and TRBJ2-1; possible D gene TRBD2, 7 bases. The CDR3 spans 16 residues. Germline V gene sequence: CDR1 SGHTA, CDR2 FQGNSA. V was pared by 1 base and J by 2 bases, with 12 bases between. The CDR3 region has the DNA TGTGCCAGCAGCTTAGATGTAGGGGGGGCCTACAATGAGCAGTTCTTC. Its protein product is CASSLDVGGAYNEQFF.

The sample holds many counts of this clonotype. CDR3 bases: TGTGCCAGCAGTGAAAGAGCAGGGCTAGAGACCCAGTACTTC. It codes for CASSERAGLETQYF. The V and J genes are TRBV25-1 and TRBJ2-5, with TRBD1 as a possible D gene (5 bases). V dropped 2 bases and J dropped 4 bases, with 11 bases sitting between them. Germline CDR1 reads MGHDK; CDR2 reads SYGVNS. The CDR3 length is 14 residues. Full variable domain (remainder filled in from reference TRBV25-1 and TRBJ2-5): EADIYQTPRYLVIGTGKKITLECSQTMGHDKMYWYQQDPGMELHLIHYSYGVNSTEKGDLSSESTVSRIRTEHFPLTLESARPSHTSQYLCASSERAGLETQYFGPGTRLLVL.